This TCR beta chain was observed in a study of T-cell memory formation after mild COVID-19. Study background: The study found TCR clusters largely donor specific.

The authors produced TCR alpha and TCR beta cDNA libraries with sample barcodes and UMIs by 5'RACE using constant-segment primers. TCRdb ran MiXCR on the 5' RACE reads and lists one entry per CDR3 protein. The repertoire has roughly 450,000 distinct CDR3 sequences, roughly 20% of them found once; the top ten carry 9% to 15%. The CDR3 has 15 amino acids. The germline CDR1 and CDR2 sequences are SGHKS and YYEKEE (reference sequence). Study findings and constraints: Clonal second-wave expansions that peaked on day 37 had unconfirmed SARS-CoV-2 specificity. Some clones that responded turned up in pre-infection memory, which suggests that cross-reactive memory joined in.

As regards this clonotype: The antigen is undetermined. The junction differs from germline at one of its ends, possibly a read error.

The genes are TRBV5-5 and TRBJ1-5, with D perhaps matching TRBD1 (6 bases). The sequence was collected from an adult woman who had mild COVID-19 (a few samples of this study predate the infection). Cell type and time point are not known. Material for sequencing was PBMCs or a T cell subset sorted from them (not recorded which). The CDR3 sequence is CASSFAGAINHPQHF. CDR3 nucleotides: TGTGCCAGCAGCTTCGCAGGGGCGATCAATCACCCCCAGCATTTT.